These 13 T cell receptor beta chains came from one sample sequenced in a study of beta chain features in type 1 diabetes. Their antigen targets remain unknown. TCRB transcripts that were expressed got sequenced, as all of the isolated RNA had been reverse transcribed. Some clones are missing from TCRdb's copy, which holds only in-frame ones; the method was immunoSEQ multiplex PCR. The table lists around 690,000 clones, around 12% of them singletons. Study-level findings and limits: In every one of the four CD4+ subsets, TCRB CDR3s were moderately but significantly shorter in Type 1 diabetes patients.

The sample comprised naive CD4+ T cells from blood. The receptors were gathered from a man aged 25 to 40 with type 1 diabetes.

Regarding this clone: Other DNA sequences in this sample translate to the same CDR3. V usage is TRBV9 and J usage is TRBJ1-2; D not resolved. Germline values: CDR1 SGDLS, CDR2 YYNGEE. The germline V and J ends were trimmed by 2 bases and 2 bases, with 7 bases remaining between them. The CDR3 runs 13 residues. The CDR3 DNA follows: TGTGCCAGCAGCGTGTCAGTAAACTATGGCTACACCTTC. Translated, it gives CASSVSVNYGYTF.

This clone was seen a handful of times. V gene TRBV5-1 combines with J gene TRBJ1-1; D uncertain. Germline V CDR1 and CDR2: SGHRS, YFSETQ. V gave up 2 bases and J gave up 5 bases, with 13 bases separating them. The CDR3 covers 14 residues. The chain's CDR3 is CASSLNNRGTEAFF. For the CDR3, the DNA is TGCGCCAGCAGCTTAAATAATCGCGGAACTGAAGCTTTCTTT.

The chain carries TRBV7-9 and TRBJ2-7; TRBD1 matches 7 bases. The CDR3 sequence is 14 residues long. The V gene's germline CDR1 is SEHNR and CDR2 FQNEAQ (reference sequence). The trim removed 6 bases at V and 5 bases at J, leaving 10 bases unmatched. The DNA of the CDR3 is TGTGCCAGCAGTCTGGGACAGAACAATGACGAGCAGTACTTC. Encoded protein: CASSLGQNNDEQYF.

The chain has TRBV9 and TRBJ2-1; D is perhaps TRBD1 (6 bases). V lost 4 bases and J lost 3, with 11 bases in between. Germline loops: CDR1 SGDLS, CDR2 YYNGEE. The CDR3 is made up of 14 amino acids. The CDR3 sequence is CASSLGQSYNEQFF. The CDR3 bases are TGTGCCAGCAGCTTGGGACAAAGCTACAATGAGCAGTTCTTC.

The chain employs TRBV7-9 and TRBJ2-2; TRBD1 matches 8 bases. Per the germline V gene, CDR1 is SEHNR and CDR2 is FQNEAQ (reference sequence). J was trimmed by 7 bases and V by 0 bases; bases with no gene match: 16. CDR3 length: 19 residues. CDR3 region: CASSLARTGIDELGGELFF. DNA for the CDR3: TGTGCCAGCAGCTTAGCGAGGACAGGGATCGACGAATTAGGCGGGGAGCTGTTTTTT. The variable domain in full, completed from reference TRBV7-9 and TRBJ2-2, reads DTGVSQNPRHKITKRGQNVTFRCDPISEHNRLYWYRQTLGQGPEFLTYFQNEAQLEKSRLLSDRFSAERPKGSFSTLEIQRTEQGDSAMYLCASSLARTGIDELGGELFFGEGSRLTVL.

The chain links TRBV7-2 to TRBJ2-7, with TRBD2 matching 10 bases. With 1 base clipped from V and 6 bases from J, the junction kept 12 bases outside the gene matches. The CDR3 is made up of 17 amino acids. Germline V CDR1 and CDR2: SGHTA, FQGNSA. CDR3 region: CASSLDGLAGAQGEQYF. CDR3 DNA sequence: TGTGCCAGCAGCTTAGATGGCCTAGCGGGGGCCCAGGGCGAGCAGTACTTC. Full variable domain (remainder filled in from reference TRBV7-2 and TRBJ2-7): GAGVSQSPSNKVTEKGKDVELRCDPISGHTALYWYRQSLGQGLEFLIYFQGNSAPDKSGLPSDRFSAERTGGSVSTLTIQRTQQEDSAVYLCASSLDGLAGAQGEQYFGPGTRLTVT.

This clone was seen a few times. CDR3 sequence (DNA): TGTGCCAGCAGTCGAATCGGTCACGAGCAGTACTTC. It is translated as CASSRIGHEQYF. This chain connects TRBV6-6 to TRBJ2-7, with unresolved D. Per germline, CDR1 MNHNY and CDR2 SVGAGI (reference sequence). This CDR3 region has 12 residues. V lost 5 bases to trimming and J lost 5 bases, with 10 bases between them.

In this sample, this clone turned up a few times. This chain joins TRBV19 and TRBJ1-6, with D possibly matching TRBD1 (6 bases). The CDR3 runs to 14 residues. V was cut by 6 bases and J by 8 bases, with 14 bases left in between. Germline V gene sequence: CDR1 LNHDA, CDR2 SQIVND (reference sequence). CDR3 nucleotides: TGTGCCAGTAGCTTTCGGGGGGCCGATTCACCCCTCCACTTT. It is translated as CASSFRGADSPLHF.

This clone was observed a few times. The chain has TRBV7-9 and TRBJ1-3, with D possibly being TRBD1 (6 bases). Germline V gene data show CDR1 as SEHNR and CDR2 as FQNEAQ (reference sequence). The CDR3 has 18 residues. Deletions cut 5 bases from V and 0 bases from J, with 20 bases between. This chain's CDR3 is CASSPDRDTFLSGNTIYF. The DNA of the CDR3 is TGTGCCAGCAGCCCCGACCGGGACACCTTCCTCTCTGGAAACACCATATATTTT.

This clone was seen only a few times. Other nucleotide sequences in the sample specify the same CDR3. J is TRBJ1-4 and V is TRBV5-1; 7 bases agree with TRBD1. With V trimmed by 0 bases and J by 7 bases, 3 bases remained unmatched. The CDR3 runs to 14 residues. Germline-derived CDR1 and CDR2 are SGHRS and YFSETQ. This CDR3 reads CASSLGQGGEKLFF. In nucleotides, the CDR3 is TGCGCCAGCAGCTTGGGACAGGGTGGTGAAAAACTGTTTTTT.

The table lists this clone with a few counts. This rearrangement joins TRBV7-2 to TRBJ2-3; TRBD2 agrees at 8 bases. The ends lost 5 bases at V and 3 bases at J; junction bases unmatched: 7. The CDR3 has 15 residues. Germline V lookup: CDR1 SGHTA, CDR2 FQGNSA. The CDR3 DNA is TGTGCCAGCAGCGCGTGGCGGGGGGAAACAGATACGCAGTATTTT. This gives the protein CASSAWRGETDTQYF.

This clone appeared a few times. J is TRBJ1-3 and V is TRBV4-2, with D maybe TRBD1 (6 bases). Germline-derived CDR1 and CDR2 are LGHNA and YNFKEQ. The germline V and J ends were trimmed by 0 bases and 1 base, with 10 bases remaining between them. This CDR3 is built from 16 residues. CDR3 protein: CASSQETGLSGNTIYF. The CDR3 DNA follows: TGTGCCAGCAGCCAAGAGACAGGTCTATCTGGAAACACCATATATTTT.

DNA of the CDR3: TGTGCCAGCAACGATGACACAGATACGCAGTATTTT. It is translated as CASNDDTDTQYF. The V and J genes are TRBV2 and TRBJ2-3; unclear D gene. V was pared by 7 bases and J by 2 bases, with 7 bases between. Germline V gene lookup returns CDR1 SNHLY and CDR2 FYNNEI. The CDR3 spans 12 residues.